The 15 T cell receptor beta chains below come from one sample, sequenced in a study of blood T cell repertoires in COVID-19. Assay: immunoSEQ multiplex PCR; the TCRdb copy retains only in-frame clones and omits some. The sample records around 29,000 clones, 60% to 80% being singletons. Sequenced: peripheral blood. These receptors came from a woman in her seventies with active or convalescent COVID-19.

V usage is TRBV5-6 and J usage is TRBJ2-7, with 7 bases matching TRBD1. The J segment lost 4 bases and the V segment lost 7 bases, leaving 8 bases of the junction unmatched. Per germline, CDR1 SGHDT and CDR2 YYEEEE. This CDR3 spans 13 amino acids. The CDR3 sequence: CASGQTGLYEQYF. The CDR3 DNA is TGTGCCAGCGGCCAGACAGGGCTTTACGAGCAGTACTTC.

V usage is TRBV5-1 and J usage is TRBJ2-5, with D unresolved. Trimming removed 2 bases from V and 5 bases from J, with 10 bases in between. The CDR3 is 13 residues long. CDR1 SGHRS and CDR2 YFSETQ come from the germline V gene. The CDR3 DNA follows: TGCGCCAGCAGCTTCCGCGGCCTCGAGACCCAGTACTTC. Amino acids: CASSFRGLETQYF.

The chain links TRBV5-1 to TRBJ2-5, with TRBD1 matching 7 bases. The CDR3 runs 16 residues. V shed 0 bases, J shed 1 base, and the junction held 6 bases outside the gene matches. Germline assignment: CDR1 SGHRS and CDR2 YFSETQ. For the CDR3, the DNA is TGCGCCAGCAGCTTGGCCACAGGGGCCCCCCAAGAGACCCAGTACTTC. Encoded protein: CASSLATGAPQETQYF.

This clone has more than one count but fewer than ten. The chain has TRBV5-1 and TRBJ1-4; TRBD1 aligns across 8 bases. Germline V gene data show CDR1 as SGHRS and CDR2 as YFSETQ. Germline trimming cut 1 base from V and 7 bases from J; bases unmatched to any gene: 6. The CDR3 runs to 15 residues. CDR3: CASSLSPQGGEKLFF. CDR3 DNA: TGCGCCAGCAGCTTGTCTCCACAGGGGGGTGAAAAACTGTTTTTT.

The V gene is TRBV7-9, the J gene TRBJ1-5; the D gene is possibly TRBD1 (5 bases). The germline V gene encodes CDR1 SEHNR and CDR2 FQNEAQ (reference sequence). Deletions cut 2 bases from V and 11 bases from J, with 10 bases between. The CDR3 extends over 12 amino acids. CDR3 nucleotides: TGTGCCAGCAGCTTAAGGGAGGGGTCCCAGCATTTT. Translation gives CASSLREGSQHF.

The chain couples TRBV5-1 to TRBJ1-1; no firm D call. The CDR3 extends over 15 amino acids. Germline CDR1 reads SGHRS; CDR2 reads YFSETQ. Trimming removed 1 base at V and 1 base at J, with 11 bases between. The chain's CDR3 is CASSLIPGRNTEAFF. For the CDR3, the DNA is TGCGCCAGCAGCTTGATCCCAGGCAGGAACACTGAAGCTTTCTTT.

The chain combines TRBV5-1 with TRBJ1-2; TRBD1 is a possible D gene (5 bases). This CDR3 has 15 amino acids. V was trimmed by 4 bases and J by 6 bases, leaving 19 bases between them. Germline CDR1 reads SGHRS; CDR2 reads YFSETQ. Here the CDR3 reads CASSPGTAFGNGYTF. The CDR3 region has the DNA TGCGCCAGCAGCCCGGGGACTGCATTTGGGAATGGCTACACCTTC.

V gene TRBV7-2 combines with J gene TRBJ1-2; the D is unclear. In germline, CDR1 is SGHTA, CDR2 FQGNSA. This CDR3 comprises 14 residues. Trimming took off 5 bases at V and 4 bases at J, with 14 bases between the two ends. CDR3 sequence: CASSPSREGYGYTF. In DNA form, the CDR3 reads TGTGCCAGCAGCCCCTCTCGGGAAGGCTATGGCTACACCTTC.

This clone came up once. The J gene is TRBJ1-2, the V gene TRBV5-1; D is possibly TRBD1 (5 bases). The CDR3 loop spans 13 amino acids. Germline V CDR1 and CDR2: SGHRS, YFSETQ. Trimming took off 0 bases at V and 8 bases at J, with 11 bases between the two ends. CDR3 amino acids: CASSLGDREGYTF. The CDR3 DNA follows: TGCGCCAGCAGCTTGGGAGACAGAGAGGGCTACACCTTC.

V gene TRBV15 combines with J gene TRBJ1-2; the D gene is possibly TRBD1 (5 bases). With 0 bases removed from V and 4 bases from J, the gap between germline ends came to 15 bases. The CDR3 is 16 residues long. Germline CDR1 and CDR2: LNHNV and YYDKDF (reference sequence). CDR3 DNA sequence: TGTGCCACCAGCAGAGATCATGGCCAGGGTCTCTATGGCTACACCTTC. It codes for CATSRDHGQGLYGYTF.

The V gene is TRBV19, the J gene TRBJ1-2, with unresolved D. The germline CDR1 and CDR2 sequences are LNHDA and SQIVND (reference sequence). The CDR3 consists of 13 residues. Trimming stripped 3 bases from V and 1 base from J, with 6 bases between. The CDR3 coding sequence is TGTGCCAGTAGTATTTCAGTTAACTATGGCTACACCTTC. Its translation: CASSISVNYGYTF.

V is TRBV18 and J is TRBJ2-3; 12 bases are a match to TRBD2. The CDR3 loop spans 20 amino acids. Germline values: CDR1 KGHSH, CDR2 LQKENI. After removal of 4 bases from V and 0 bases from J, the junction contained 14 bases not matched to a gene. The CDR3 protein is CASSLGTLAGGPSSTDTQYF. The CDR3 region has the DNA TGTGCCAGCTCACTCGGAACCCTAGCGGGAGGGCCCTCAAGCACAGATACGCAGTATTTT.

The chain employs TRBV6-2 or TRBV6-3 and TRBJ2-3; 10 bases fit TRBD2. The CDR3 is 17 amino acids. Trimming at V came to 2 bases and at J to 1 base, leaving 6 bases not matched to a gene. Germline V gene data show CDR1 as MNHEY and CDR2 as SVGEGT. CDR3 sequence reads: CASSYLAGAPRTDTQYF. CDR3 nucleotide sequence: TGTGCCAGCAGTTACCTAGCGGGAGCACCCCGCACAGATACGCAGTATTTT.

This rearrangement joins TRBV19 to TRBJ2-2; possible D gene TRBD2, 6 bases. V was trimmed by 6 bases and J by 1 base, leaving 9 bases between them. Germline lookup yields CDR1 LNHDA and CDR2 SQIVND (reference sequence). The CDR3 covers 14 residues. The CDR3 protein is CASRTGGNTGELFF. The CDR3 bases are TGTGCCAGTAGGACCGGGGGGAACACCGGGGAGCTGTTTTTT.

The CDR3 nucleotides are TGTGCCAGCAGTTTATCCATCCCTTGGACAGGGTATGGCTACACCTTC. Translated, it gives CASSLSIPWTGYGYTF. The chain is built from TRBV27 and TRBJ1-2; 8 bases match TRBD1. Germline V gene data show CDR1 as MNHEY and CDR2 as SMNVEV (reference sequence). This CDR3 spans 16 amino acids. V was pared by 0 bases and J by 5 bases, with 8 bases of the junction left unmatched.